Sequencing of this T cell receptor (beta chain) was carried out in a study of CD8+CD57+ T cells in acquired aplastic anemia. Study as a whole: The DNA of sorted CD4+ and CD8+ cells averaged roughly 3.2 ug.

Profiles of TCR beta VDJ and CDR3 were generated from a genomic DNA template. TCRdb redid the calling of the reads with MiXCR, one entry per CDR3 protein. The sample includes roughly 160,000 distinct CDR3 sequences, around 48% of them seen just once. This clonotype was seen repeatedly, ten times or more. Antigen: not known. Study-wide points: The same twenty-nine CD8+ CDR3 sequences occurred in patients and in controls. Controls did not differ significantly from patients in CD8+ Simpson's diversity.

Selection for sequencing was limited to patients who had shown CD8+CD57+ cell expansion by flow cytometry. The patients all had a severe acquired aplastic anemia diagnosis. Sample: sorted CD4+, CD8+, or CD8+CD57+ T cells (not recorded which) from PBMCs. This receptor was taken from a human donor with aplastic anemia.

CDR3 sequence: CASSGKRTRFNSPLHF. DNA of the CDR3: TGTGCCAGCAGTGGTAAACGGACGCGGTTTAATTCACCCCTCCACTTT. V and J are TRBV6-1 and TRBJ1-6; D is unclear. The germline V gene has CDR1 MNHNS and CDR2 SASEGT. The CDR3 covers 16 residues. The V end was cut by 4 bases, the J end by 6 bases, with 16 bases between.